The following is a TCR beta chain sequence with its context. What antigen it recognizes has not been identified. Per-base quality was not reported, and no clone a single base away is much larger than it. The sample is drawn from a study of control samples from healthy donors and cancer patients (dated by TCRdb to the early 2020s). Library method: the immunoSEQ multiplex PCR assay. Held by TCRdb, this immuneACCESS table contains in-frame sequences only and omits some clones. Under half of the omission traces to an unresolved V gene where checked; the cause of the rest is unknown. In this sample the table shows 100,000 to 110,000 clones, about 90% of which occur a single time. More than 15% of the sample comes from the top ten. The sequence derives from a woman aged 45 to 65 in good health. Sample: blood.

CDR3 reads: CASSKYPGQGVYEQYF. The nucleotides are TGCGCCAGCAGTAAATATCCGGGACAGGGTGTGTACGAGCAGTACTTC. The chain is made from TRBV10-1 and TRBJ2-7, and TRBD1 aligns with 9 junction nucleotides. Trimming accounts for 5 bases at V and 4 bases at J, while the number of junction bases matched to no gene is 12. CDR1 WNHNN and CDR2 SYGVQD are derived from the germline V gene (reference sequence). Its CDR3 holds 16 amino acids, cysteine through phenylalanine. CDR3 DNA only is kept here, 48 bases in frame from base 1.